Below, 27 T cell receptor beta chains from the same sample are listed, as sequenced in a study of control samples from healthy donors and cancer patients. Clones were sequenced by immunoSEQ multiplex PCR, and TCRdb holds only the in-frame ones, with some missing. Of about 150,000 clones detected, 91% appear once; the ten largest clones hold 2%. The sample consisted of blood. These receptor sequences come from a woman aged 40 to 49 in good health.

This chain connects TRBV14 to TRBJ2-1; the D gene could be TRBD1 or TRBD2 (6 bases each). Germline CDR1 reads SGHDN; CDR2 reads FVKESK. The CDR3 is 15 residues long. V shed 2 bases and J shed 7 bases, with 15 bases lying between them. CDR3 nucleotides: TGTGCCAGCAGCCAATTTCGGGGGCTGGGGAATGAGCAGTTCTTC. Amino acid sequence: CASSQFRGLGNEQFF.

This chain uses TRBV7-6 with TRBJ2-7; possibly TRBD1 or TRBD2 for D (6 bases each). There are 15 residues in the CDR3. The V gene's germline CDR1 is SGHVS and CDR2 FNYEAQ. Trimming removed 5 bases from V and 2 bases from J, with 16 bases in between. CDR3 DNA: TGTGCCAGCAGCCCCGGAGGAGGGGGGCCCTACGAGCAGTACTTC. Protein product: CASSPGGGGPYEQYF.

The CDR3 DNA reads TGTGCCAGCAGTTGGGTCCAAGAGACCCAGTACTTC. It translates to CASSWVQETQYF. V gene TRBV12-3 or TRBV12-4 combines with J gene TRBJ2-5; D is unclear. This CDR3 region has 12 residues. The V and J ends lost 4 bases and 1 base respectively, with 4 bases between them.

The CDR3 loop is CASSLIRLNSPLHF. In DNA, the CDR3 is TGTGCCAGCAGCTTAATACGGCTTAATTCACCCCTCCACTTT. This chain joins TRBV11-2 and TRBJ1-6; D is uncertain. This CDR3 comprises 14 residues. Germline assignment: CDR1 SGHAT and CDR2 FQNNGV. Between the trimmed V and J ends, which lost 2 bases and 6 bases, there was a span of 8 bases.

This chain connects TRBV6-6 to TRBJ2-7; D uncertain. The CDR3 totals 16 residues. V lost 0 bases to trimming and J lost 3 bases, with 15 bases between them. Germline CDR1 MNHNY, CDR2 SVGAGI (reference sequence). CDR3 loop: CASSYSSSTVFYEQYF. The CDR3 DNA reads as TGTGCCAGCAGTTACTCCTCTTCCACAGTTTTCTACGAGCAGTACTTC.

CDR3 residues: CASSLVSGGFRSEKLFF. CDR3 sequence (DNA): TGTGCCAGCAGCTTAGTTTCAGGTGGATTTAGGAGTGAAAAACTGTTTTTT. The V call is TRBV11-3, the J call TRBJ1-4, with no clear D. Trimming removed 1 base from V and 7 bases from J, with 19 bases in between. The CDR3 spans 17 residues. Germline CDR1 reads SGHNT; CDR2 reads YENEEA.

J is TRBJ1-3 and V is TRBV2; a possible D gene is TRBD1 (6 bases). The CDR3 consists of 15 residues. Trimming took 3 bases from V and 0 from J, leaving 9 bases between them. CDR1 is SNHLY and CDR2 is FYNNEI in the germline V gene. CDR3 sequence reads: CASSDGTLSGNTIYF. DNA of the CDR3: TGTGCCAGCAGTGATGGGACACTCTCTGGAAACACCATATATTTT.

The V and J genes are TRBV6-5 and TRBJ1-1; D remains unclear. Germline loops: CDR1 MNHEY, CDR2 SVGAGI. Trimming stripped 7 bases from V and 0 bases from J, with 6 bases between. This CDR3 is built from 12 residues. The CDR3, as DNA: TGTGCCAGCAAGCAAGTGAACACTGAAGCTTTCTTT. As protein: CASKQVNTEAFF.

This clone was recorded once. The J gene is TRBJ1-2, the V gene TRBV29-1; D remains ambiguous. The length of the CDR3 is 13 residues. Germline V gene sequence: CDR1 SQVTM, CDR2 ANQGSEA. The V gene lost 6 bases and the J gene lost 4 bases, with 15 bases spanning the gap. The CDR3 nucleotides read TGCAGCGTGCGCCGGGAACTGGGCTATGGCTACACCTTC. This translates into CSVRRELGYGYTF.

This chain links TRBV6-5 with TRBJ1-1, with D unclear. The CDR3 consists of 14 residues. Germline CDR1 and CDR2: MNHEY and SVGAGI. Trimming shortened V by 0 bases and J by 3 bases, and 8 bases separated the two germline ends. The CDR3 reads CASSYSNLHTEAFF. For the CDR3, the DNA is TGTGCCAGCAGTTACTCGAATCTCCACACTGAAGCTTTCTTT.

The chain joins TRBV19 to TRBJ2-5; TRBD1 matches at 8 bases. The CDR3 runs to 13 residues. J lost 3 bases, V lost 6 bases, and 3 bases had no gene match. Per the germline V gene, CDR1 is LNHDA and CDR2 is SQIVND (reference sequence). The CDR3 sequence: CASRSTGEETQYF. The CDR3, as DNA: TGTGCCAGTAGGTCGACAGGGGAAGAGACCCAGTACTTC.

This clone was detected once. Here the CDR3 reads CASSLGQGVTNYGYTF. CDR3 bases: TGTGCCAGCAGCCTGGGGCAGGGGGTTACTAACTATGGCTACACCTTC. This sequence joins TRBV13 and TRBJ1-2; 7 positions agree with TRBD1. The V and J ends lost 5 bases and 0 bases, in that order; junction bases with no gene match: 9. The germline V gene encodes CDR1 PRHDT and CDR2 FYEKMQ (reference sequence). The CDR3 runs 16 residues.

The chain employs TRBV2 and TRBJ2-2; TRBD2 matches 14 bases. Looked up from germline, CDR1 is SNHLY and CDR2 is FYNNEI. The CDR3 is 18 amino acids. Trimming cost V 8 bases and J 4 bases; bases outside gene matches: 12. The CDR3 sequence is CASLLTGTSGGATGELFF. Here the CDR3 DNA reads TGTGCCAGCCTTTTAACCGGGACTAGCGGGGGAGCCACCGGGGAGCTGTTTTTT.

The CDR3 DNA reads TGTGCCAGCAGAAATTACAATGAGCAGTTCTTC. This sequence encodes CASRNYNEQFF. The chain employs TRBV7-9 and TRBJ2-1; no definite D call. Germline V gene data show CDR1 as SEHNR and CDR2 as FQNEAQ (reference sequence). Trimming pared 6 bases from V and 4 bases from J, leaving 4 bases between. The CDR3 spans 11 residues. Together with reference TRBV7-9 and TRBJ2-1, the CDR3 gives the full variable domain: DTGVSQNPRHKITKRGQNVTFRCDPISEHNRLYWYRQTLGQGPEFLTYFQNEAQLEKSRLLSDRFSAERPKGSFSTLEIQRTEQGDSAMYLCASRNYNEQFFGPGTRLTVL.

The chain uses TRBV4-1 and TRBJ1-5; no firm D call. The CDR3 is 17 amino acids. The germline V gene encodes CDR1 MGHRA and CDR2 YSYEKL. V was clipped by 1 base and J by 0 bases, with 13 bases between them. The CDR3 bases are TGCGCCAGCAGCCAAGTACCGATCGCCTATAGCAATCAGCCCCAGCATTTT. Translated: CASSQVPIAYSNQPQHF.

This chain links TRBV7-9 with TRBJ1-1; tentative D call: TRBD1 (6 bases). The V gene lost 5 bases and the J gene lost 0 bases, with 16 bases spanning the gap. This CDR3 has 16 residues. CDR1 and CDR2 (germline): SEHNR, FQNEAQ (reference sequence). The CDR3 nucleotides are TGTGCCAGCAGCCCTAGGGGGGAAGAACTGAACACTGAAGCTTTCTTT. It codes for CASSPRGEELNTEAFF.

The rearrangement uses TRBV10-3 and TRBJ1-1; 8 bases map to TRBD1. This CDR3 has 15 residues. Per the germline V gene, CDR1 is ENHRY and CDR2 is SYGVKD. V shed 10 bases and J 0 bases; nucleotides not matched to a gene: 10. The CDR3 protein is CATSGGQALNTEAFF. CDR3 bases: TGTGCCACCTCCGGGGGACAGGCTTTGAACACTGAAGCTTTCTTT.

On this clone itself: The sample carries other DNA sequences with the same CDR3. This chain links TRBV5-6 with TRBJ1-1, with D perhaps TRBD1 (5 bases). CDR3 length: 14 residues. Germline CDR1 SGHDT, CDR2 YYEEEE. Trimming left V 4 bases short and J 1 base short, with 11 bases between. CDR3: CASSLQEPNTEAFF. CDR3 bases: TGTGCCAGCAGCCTACAGGAACCGAACACTGAAGCTTTCTTT.

This clone was found once. The J gene is TRBJ1-2, the V gene TRBV20-1; D not resolved. This CDR3 contains 11 residues. With 5 bases removed from V and 2 bases from J, the gap between germline ends came to 6 bases. Germline CDR1 reads DFQATT; CDR2 reads SNEGSKA (reference sequence). The CDR3 DNA is TGCAGTGCTTGGATGAACTATGGCTACACCTTC. Residues: CSAWMNYGYTF.

With regard to this clone: Other DNA sequences in this specimen translate into the identical CDR3. V is TRBV5-1 and J is TRBJ1-1; D is possibly TRBD1 (6 bases). CDR1 and CDR2 from the germline V gene are SGHRS and YFSETQ. Trimming cost V 3 bases and J 2 bases, with 17 bases left between them. The CDR3 length is 16 residues. CDR3 loop: CASSSRLQGFNTEAFF. The DNA for the CDR3 is TGCGCCAGCAGCTCGAGATTACAGGGATTCAACACTGAAGCTTTCTTT.

The V call is TRBV5-1, the J call TRBJ2-1; D not certain. The CDR3 length is 13 residues. The germline V and J ends were trimmed by 4 bases and 4 bases, with 9 bases remaining between them. CDR1 is SGHRS and CDR2 is YFSETQ in the germline V gene. The CDR3 here is CASSPGDYNEQFF. Written as DNA, the CDR3 is TGCGCCAGCAGCCCTGGGGATTACAATGAGCAGTTCTTC.

This chain connects TRBV18 to TRBJ2-1; 9 positions agree with TRBD1. Germline V gives CDR1 KGHSH, CDR2 LQKENI. CDR3 size: 15 residues. The J segment lost 7 bases and the V segment lost 3 bases, leaving 7 bases of the junction unmatched. The CDR3 loop reads CASSPRDRVLNEQFF. The CDR3 DNA is TGTGCCAGCTCACCCCGGGACAGGGTCCTTAATGAGCAGTTCTTC. Using reference TRBV18 and TRBJ2-1 for the parts outside the CDR3, the full variable domain is NAGVMQNPRHLVRRRGQEARLRCSPMKGHSHVYWYRQLPEEGLKFMVYLQKENIIDESGMPKERFSAEFPKEGPSILRIQQVVRGDSAAYFCASSPRDRVLNEQFFGPGTRLTVL.

The rearrangement uses TRBV11-3 and TRBJ2-2; D perhaps matches TRBD1 (5 bases). The V end was cut by 0 bases, the J end by 7 bases, with 15 bases between. The CDR3 length is 16 residues. The germline V gene encodes CDR1 SGHNT and CDR2 YENEEA. The CDR3 sequence: CASSLDGSGALGELFF. CDR3 coding DNA: TGTGCCAGCAGCTTAGATGGCAGTGGGGCCCTCGGGGAGCTGTTTTTT.

In this sample, this clone turned up once. This chain joins TRBV9 and TRBJ1-1, with 8 bases aligning to TRBD1. Trimming cost V 2 bases and J 5 bases; bases outside gene matches: 2. Germline assignment: CDR1 SGDLS and CDR2 YYNGEE. The CDR3 totals 13 residues. CDR3 loop: CASSVGTGTEAFF. The CDR3 DNA is TGTGCCAGCAGCGTTGGGACAGGAACTGAAGCTTTCTTT. Based on the CDR3 plus reference TRBV9 and TRBJ1-1, the full variable domain is DSGVTQTPKHLITATGQRVTLRCSPRSGDLSVYWYQQSLDQGLQFLIQYYNGEERAKGNILERFSAQQFPDLHSELNLSSLELGDSALYFCASSVGTGTEAFFGQGTRLTVV.

The chain carries TRBV3-1 (or the pseudogene TRBV3-2) and TRBJ1-1, with TRBD1 as a possible D gene (6 bases). CDR1 is LGHDT and CDR2 is YNNKEL in the germline V gene (reference sequence). Trimming pared 3 bases from V and 1 base from J, leaving 9 bases between. The CDR3 extends over 14 amino acids. In DNA, the CDR3 is TGTGCCAGCAGCCAGACGGACAGGAACACTGAAGCTTTCTTT. It specifies CASSQTDRNTEAFF.

The J gene is TRBJ2-3, the V gene TRBV10-3; D might be TRBD2 (6 bases). The CDR3 runs 14 residues. The V end lost 8 bases, the J end lost 4 bases, and 16 bases lay between the germline ends. Germline V gene data show CDR1 as ENHRY and CDR2 as SYGVKD. DNA for the CDR3: TGTGCCATCGGGGACCCGGGGGACGCAGATACGCAGTATTTT. It translates to CAIGDPGDADTQYF.

The chain couples TRBV7-9 to TRBJ1-1; 7 bases agree with TRBD1. The CDR3 covers 14 residues. V dropped 5 bases and J dropped 0; count of bases not matched to a gene: 3. Germline V gene data show CDR1 as SEHNR and CDR2 as FQNEAQ (reference sequence). The DNA of the CDR3 is TGTGCCAGCAGCCCGGGACAGATGAACACTGAAGCTTTCTTT. Protein: CASSPGQMNTEAFF.